This T cell receptor beta chain was retrieved from a study of beta chain features in type 1 diabetes. Regarding the study as a whole: VDJ junctions sequenced from type 1 diabetes patients showed fewer insertions and more deletions.

V shed 7 bases, J shed 5 bases, and the junction held 5 bases outside the gene matches. The CDR3 contains 14 residues. The germline CDR1 and CDR2 sequences are MDHEN and SYDVKM. cDNA synthesis used the whole RNA isolate, giving expressed TCRB sequences. Sequencing of naive, central memory and regulatory T cell samples gave an average of roughly 3.5 million reads. Produced via immunoSEQ multiplex PCR; TCRdb's table is partial and in-frame only. The data show a few hundred thousand clones, approximately 11% seen once. In its sample, this clone was seen many times. Its antigen is still unknown. Each of the CD4+ naive, central memory, regulatory and stem cell-like memory populations was sorted via CD45RO/CCR7/CD25/CD127/CD95/CD27.

The clonotype was recovered from a man aged 18 to 30 in good health. Input material: central memory CD4+ T cells from blood. The chain recombines TRBV28 with TRBJ2-1; 10 bases fit TRBD1. The DNA of the CDR3 is TGTGCCAGCAAGGACAGGGGGTCCCACAATGAGCAGTTCTTC. It translates to CASKDRGSHNEQFF.